A selection of T cell receptor beta chains follows, all from one sample in a study of T-cell memory formation after mild COVID-19. TCRdb ran MiXCR on the 5' RACE reads and lists one entry per CDR3 protein. The sample carries hundreds of thousands of distinct CDR3 sequences, roughly 20% recorded once. Material: PBMCs or a T cell subset sorted from them (not recorded which). These receptor sequences come from an adult woman who had mild COVID-19 (a few samples of this study predate the infection). Cell type and time point are not known. Both conserved end residues are part of each CDR3. The D gene is left open where the match is weak. Size is omitted from some rows. Given values are once, few, many or a class for expanded clones.

clone_size j_call d_call v_call cdr3_aa cdr3_nt
few TRBJ2-2 NA TRBV25-1 CASSGVVAGELFF TGTGCCAGCAGTGGGGTGGTAGCCGGGGAGCTGTTTTTT
once TRBJ1-2 NA TRBV12-3/TRBV12-4 CASSLRPGRNYGYTF TGTGCCAGCAGTTTAAGGCCAGGGAGGAACTATGGCTACACCTTC
NA TRBJ1-1 TRBD1 TRBV24-1 CATSDSGQINTEAFF TGTGCCACCAGTGATTCGGGACAGATAAACACTGAAGCTTTCTTT
few TRBJ2-2 NA TRBV4-1 CASSQNRVDTGELFF TGCGCCAGCAGCCAGAACAGGGTTGACACCGGGGAGCTGTTTTTT
NA TRBJ2-1 TRBD2 TRBV3-1 CASSPTGLALQFF TGTGCCAGCAGCCCGACTGGACTAGCCCTGCAGTTCTTC
NA TRBJ2-7 NA TRBV19 CASSSGVKSIYEQYF TGTGCCAGTAGTTCCGGGGTAAAGAGTATCTACGAGCAGTACTTC
few TRBJ1-3 TRBD1 TRBV20-1 CSAGIQGYGNTIYF TGCAGTGCGGGGATACAGGGGTACGGAAACACCATATATTTT
few TRBJ2-7 NA TRBV6-6 CASSETGQQYF TGTGCCAGCAGCGAAACAGGGCAGCAGTACTTC
NA TRBJ1-1 NA TRBV7-8 CASSLGPGTNTEAFF TGTGCCAGCAGCTTAGGACCAGGCACGAACACTGAAGCTTTCTTT
few TRBJ1-4 NA TRBV7-6 CASSPGPLREKLFF TGTGCCAGCAGCCCAGGGCCTTTACGTGAAAAACTGTTTTTT
NA TRBJ2-1 NA TRBV7-9 CASSLGELEQFF TGTGCCAGCAGCTTAGGGGAACTTGAGCAGTTCTTC
NA TRBJ2-7 TRBD1 TRBV6-2/TRBV6-3 CASSYAIGQGVEQYF TGTGCCAGCAGTTACGCCATCGGACAGGGAGTCGAGCAGTACTTC
few TRBJ2-3 TRBD2 TRBV12-3/TRBV12-4 CASRRGTSRTDTQYF TGTGCCAGCAGGCGAGGGACTAGCAGAACAGATACGCAGTATTTT
NA TRBJ2-1 NA TRBV23-1 CASSLGAIRESYNEQFF TGCGCCAGCAGTCTAGGTGCGATCAGGGAATCCTACAATGAGCAGTTCTTC
NA TRBJ2-5 TRBD1 TRBV25-1 CASSESTGAGETQYF TGTGCCAGCAGTGAATCGACAGGGGCGGGCGAGACCCAGTACTTC
NA TRBJ2-4 NA TRBV5-5 CASSLAGRLARDIQYF TGTGCCAGCAGCTTGGCCGGCCGGCTGGCTCGGGACATTCAGTACTTC
NA TRBJ2-7 NA TRBV6-5 CASSTRGRSSGEQYF TGTGCCAGCAGTACGAGAGGGAGGTCTTCCGGCGAGCAGTACTTC
few TRBJ2-7 NA TRBV6-5 CASPDGSYEQYF TGTGCCAGTCCCGACGGATCCTACGAGCAGTACTTC
NA TRBJ2-7 TRBD2 TRBV12-3/TRBV12-4 CASSFTSGSIYEQYF TGTGCCAGCAGTTTTACTAGCGGGAGTATATACGAGCAGTACTTC
few TRBJ1-1 NA TRBV27 CASSYIGGNTEAFF TGTGCCAGCAGTTATATCGGGGGGAACACTGAAGCTTTCTTT
many TRBJ2-5 NA TRBV7-2 CASRLNTGETQYF TGTGCCAGCAGACTAAACACCGGGGAGACCCAGTACTTC
NA TRBJ1-6 NA TRBV3-1 CASSQDWGVKNSPLHF TGTGCCAGCAGCCAAGATTGGGGTGTTAAGAATTCACCCCTCCACTTT
many TRBJ2-7 TRBD1 TRBV7-8 CASSYSGTGPHYEQYF TGTGCCAGCAGCTATTCCGGGACAGGGCCCCACTACGAGCAGTACTTC
few TRBJ2-7 NA TRBV9 CASSERPRGYEQYF TGTGCCAGCAGTGAAAGACCTCGGGGATACGAGCAGTACTTC